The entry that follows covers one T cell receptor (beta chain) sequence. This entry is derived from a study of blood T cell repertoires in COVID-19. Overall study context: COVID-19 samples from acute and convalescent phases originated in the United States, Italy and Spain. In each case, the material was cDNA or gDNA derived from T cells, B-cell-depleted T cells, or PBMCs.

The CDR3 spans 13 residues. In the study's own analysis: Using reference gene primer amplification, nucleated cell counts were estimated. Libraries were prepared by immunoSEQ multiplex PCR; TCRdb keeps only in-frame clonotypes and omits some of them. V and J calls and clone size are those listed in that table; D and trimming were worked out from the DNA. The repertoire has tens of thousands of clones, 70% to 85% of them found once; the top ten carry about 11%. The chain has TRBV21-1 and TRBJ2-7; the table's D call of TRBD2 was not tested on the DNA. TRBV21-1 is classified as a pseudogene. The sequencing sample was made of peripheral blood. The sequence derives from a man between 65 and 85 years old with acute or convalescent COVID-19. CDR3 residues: CASSEDFAGEQYV. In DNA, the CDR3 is TGTGCCAGCAGCGAGGACTTTGCTGGTGAGCAGTACGTC.